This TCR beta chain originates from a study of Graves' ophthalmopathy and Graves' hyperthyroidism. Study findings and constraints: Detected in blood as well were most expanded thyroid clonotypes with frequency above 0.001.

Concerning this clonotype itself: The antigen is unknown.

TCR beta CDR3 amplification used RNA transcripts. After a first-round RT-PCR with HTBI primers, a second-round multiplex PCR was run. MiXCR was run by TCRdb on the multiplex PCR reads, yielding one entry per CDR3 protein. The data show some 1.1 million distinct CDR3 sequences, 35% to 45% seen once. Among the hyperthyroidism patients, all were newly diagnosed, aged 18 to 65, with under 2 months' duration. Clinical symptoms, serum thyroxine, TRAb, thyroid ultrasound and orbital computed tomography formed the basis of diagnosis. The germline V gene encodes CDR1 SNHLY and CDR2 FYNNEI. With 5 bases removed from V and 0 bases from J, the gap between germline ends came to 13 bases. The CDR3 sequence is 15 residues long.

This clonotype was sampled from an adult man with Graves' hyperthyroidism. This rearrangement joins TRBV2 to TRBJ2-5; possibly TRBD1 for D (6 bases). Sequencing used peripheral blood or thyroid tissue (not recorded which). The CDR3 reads CASSWPGANQETQYF. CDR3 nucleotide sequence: TGTGCCAGCAGTTGGCCAGGGGCAAACCAAGAGACCCAGTACTTC.